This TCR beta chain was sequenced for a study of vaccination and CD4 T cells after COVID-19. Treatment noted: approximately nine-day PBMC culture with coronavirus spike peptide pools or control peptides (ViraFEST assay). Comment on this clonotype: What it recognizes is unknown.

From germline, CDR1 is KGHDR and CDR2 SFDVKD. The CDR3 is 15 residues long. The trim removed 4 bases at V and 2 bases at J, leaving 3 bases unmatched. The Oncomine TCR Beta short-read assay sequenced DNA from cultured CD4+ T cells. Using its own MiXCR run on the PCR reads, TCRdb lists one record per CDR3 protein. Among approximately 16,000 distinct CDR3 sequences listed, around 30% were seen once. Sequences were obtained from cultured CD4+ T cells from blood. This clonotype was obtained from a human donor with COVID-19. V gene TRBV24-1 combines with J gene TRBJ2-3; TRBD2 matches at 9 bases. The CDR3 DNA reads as TGTGCCACCAGTGACGCTAGCGGGGTCACAGATACGCAGTATTTT. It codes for CATSDASGVTDTQYF.